This T cell receptor beta chain is drawn from a study of CD8 T cells in ankylosing spondylitis (TCRdb year 2017). Broadly, across the study: T cell receptor beta repertoires were profiled in healthy donors and ankylosing spondylitis patients so that disease-linked TCR variants could be found. The full study cohort was made up of approximately 27 ankylosing spondylitis patients and over 90 healthy donors. Peripheral blood was sampled, and synovial fluid was also collected from ankylosing spondylitis patients. Overall study results and their limits: Some motif variants had previously been reported in the synovial fluid and blood of reactive arthritis patients, which suggests shared mechanisms of disease initiation. Blood from ankylosing spondylitis patients appeared to be characterized by a TCR beta motif composed of roughly 8 highly homologous amino acid variants. The disease-linked clones had a CD8+ phenotype and were found at relatively low frequencies in peripheral blood. According to the report, matched synovial fluid samples from ankylosing spondylitis patients were significantly enriched for the disease-linked clones.

Sequencing relied on an Illumina HiSeq 2500. Quantitative 5'-RACE with molecular barcodes was the method used to prepare the TCR beta libraries. In the source study's methods: To identify disease-linked TCR variants, a new computational method was used, one built on a probabilistic model of VDJ rearrangement. The public reads were reanalyzed by TCRdb: fastp trimming at Q25, MiXCR alignment, in-frame beta chains only. Rows merge per CDR3 protein into single entries with the most common DNA and genes. The V and J calls shown here were made by TCRdb, not taken from the authors' results. For this sample there are hundreds of thousands of distinct CDR3 sequences; 10% to 15% appear just once. 0.45% to 0.6% of the sample comes from the top ten. This clonotype was counted only a few times. Its antigen remains undetermined. The input lacks base qualities; no much larger clone sits a single base away. The junction shows trimming of 5 bases on V and 9 bases on J, and the gene matches do not reach 15 bases of it. The CDR3 starts with the cysteine, ends with the phenylalanine, and has 15 residues. Kept here is only the CDR3 DNA, which spans 45 bases and is read in frame from base 1. The germline V gene (reference sequence) yields DFQATT for CDR1 and SNEGSKA for CDR2.

The chain joins TRBV20-1 to TRBJ1-4; 7 of the junction bases match TRBD1. This clonotype was obtained from a male donor with ankylosing spondylitis. The sequenced sample was blood, either unsorted or a sorted T cell fraction (not recorded which). The bases read TGCAGTGCTCCTCCTCCGGGACAGCTTTTTAAAAAACTGTTTTTT. This is translated as CSAPPPGQLFKKLFF.